The 27 T cell receptor beta chains reported below all come from one sample, sequenced in a study of CD8+ T cells in alopecia areata. Sorting separated CD25+CD127- cells from the CD4+ cells of 5 or 6 patients. RNA was isolated and reverse transcribed to cDNA, the sequencing template. Sequencing used immunoSEQ multiplex PCR; TCRdb keeps in-frame clones, though not all of them. The sample records approximately 13,000 clones, roughly 58% being singletons. The sample was CD4+ Tregs sorted from blood. The receptor set was obtained from a human donor with alopecia areata.

V is TRBV10-3 and J is TRBJ2-3; maybe TRBD2 (7 bases). The V and J ends lost 11 bases and 5 bases respectively, with 17 bases between them. Germline V CDR1 and CDR2: ENHRY, SYGVKD. The CDR3 extends over 13 amino acids. CDR3 DNA sequence: TGTGCCTCCCGGGGGGCGGATGGAGATACGCAGTATTTT. Its protein product is CASRGADGDTQYF.

This clone occurred once. The rearrangement uses TRBV6-5 and TRBJ2-7; D uncertain. The assigned J gene may be wrong: the sequence end matches TRBJ2-1 better. The CDR3 has 16 amino acids. In germline, CDR1 is MNHEY, CDR2 SVGAGI. CDR3 DNA: TGTGCCAGCAGTTACTCCATCTCTATGCGGTACAATGAGCAGTTCTTC. It specifies CASSYSISMRYNEQFF.

This clone has just a few counts. The chain joins TRBV6-5 to TRBJ1-5, with unresolved D. Trimming pared 4 bases from V and 6 bases from J, leaving 10 bases between. Germline V lookup: CDR1 MNHEY, CDR2 SVGAGI. The CDR3 extends over 13 amino acids. CDR3: CASSSRPSQPQHF. The CDR3 nucleotides are TGTGCCAGCAGTTCCCGCCCTAGTCAGCCCCAGCATTTT.

V and J are TRBV11-2 and TRBJ2-1, with D tentatively TRBD1 (5 bases). Germline CDR1 SGHAT, CDR2 FQNNGV. CDR3 size: 13 residues. V lost 2 bases, J lost 7 bases, and 9 bases lay in between. The CDR3 sequence: CASSLRQPNEQFF. The CDR3 nucleotides are TGTGCCAGCAGCTTAAGACAGCCTAATGAGCAGTTCTTC.

By its share, this clone is medium-sized (0.01 to 0.1%). The chain recombines TRBV5-6 with TRBJ2-3; TRBD2 aligns across 10 bases. The CDR3 contains 16 residues. V dropped 1 base and J dropped 2; count of bases not matched to a gene: 4. In germline, CDR1 is SGHDT, CDR2 YYEEEE. CDR3 in amino acids: CASSLISGRATDTQYF. Here the CDR3 DNA reads TGTGCCAGCAGCTTGATAAGCGGGAGGGCCACAGATACGCAGTATTTT.

This clone has more than one count but fewer than ten. This sequence joins TRBV7-9 and TRBJ2-3; D unresolved. Germline CDR1 and CDR2: SEHNR and FQNEAQ (reference sequence). There are 14 residues in the CDR3. Trimming pared 1 base from V and 0 bases from J, leaving 5 bases between. Written as DNA, the CDR3 is TGTGCCAGCAGCTTAGTAGATAGCACAGATACGCAGTATTTT. Amino acids: CASSLVDSTDTQYF.

This clone was observed a few times. The gene calls are TRBV7-8 and TRBJ1-5, with TRBD1 as a possible D gene (5 bases). The germline V gene encodes CDR1 SGHVS and CDR2 FQNEAQ. V lost 5 bases to trimming and J lost 2 bases, with 10 bases between them. This CDR3 is 14 amino acids long. DNA for the CDR3: TGTGCCAGCAGCCGGGACGGGCGCAATCAGCCCCAGCATTTT. Its protein product is CASSRDGRNQPQHF.

The chain joins TRBV7-6 to TRBJ2-5, with 11 bases fitting TRBD1. The germline V gene has CDR1 SGHVS and CDR2 FNYEAQ. The ends lost 5 bases at V and 1 base at J; junction bases unmatched: 12. CDR3 length: 18 residues. CDR3 protein: CASSQPADRGHPQETQYF. In DNA form, the CDR3 reads TGTGCCAGCAGCCAGCCGGCGGACAGGGGGCATCCCCAAGAGACCCAGTACTTC.

The chain employs TRBV19 and TRBJ2-7; 7 bases align to TRBD1. This CDR3 has 14 amino acids. Germline V gene sequence: CDR1 LNHDA, CDR2 SQIVND (reference sequence). V was clipped by 5 bases and J by 0 bases; unmatched bases: 4. The DNA for the CDR3 is TGTGCCAGTAGTCGGGACAGAAGCTCCTACGAGCAGTACTTC. The encoded protein is CASSRDRSSYEQYF.

This rearrangement joins TRBV11-2 to TRBJ1-1; TRBD1 might be the D (5 bases). The V gene lost 2 bases and the J gene lost 4 bases, with 11 bases spanning the gap. Germline V gene data show CDR1 as SGHAT and CDR2 as FQNNGV. CDR3 size: 14 residues. Written as DNA, the CDR3 is TGTGCCAGCAGCTTAACGTCGGGGCCCACTGAAGCTTTCTTT. Translated: CASSLTSGPTEAFF.

By its share, this clone is large (0.1 to 1%). The V and J genes are TRBV7-2 and TRBJ2-1; D not certain. With 5 bases removed from V and 4 bases from J, the gap between germline ends came to 12 bases. CDR1 and CDR2 from the germline V gene are SGHTA and FQGNSA. This CDR3 contains 14 residues. CDR3 in DNA: TGTGCCAGCAGCCGAGACGTTAAATACAATGAGCAGTTCTTC. Translated, it gives CASSRDVKYNEQFF. The whole variable domain, remainder taken from reference TRBV7-2 and TRBJ2-1, is GAGVSQSPSNKVTEKGKDVELRCDPISGHTALYWYRQSLGQGLEFLIYFQGNSAPDKSGLPSDRFSAERTGGSVSTLTIQRTQQEDSAVYLCASSRDVKYNEQFFGPGTRLTVL.

In its sample, this clone ranks as medium-sized. J is TRBJ2-3 and V is TRBV5-4, with D uncertain. The CDR3 has 12 residues. Per the germline V gene, CDR1 is SGHNT and CDR2 is YYREEE (reference sequence). V lost 0 bases to trimming and J lost 6 bases, with 5 bases between them. The CDR3 region is CASSLGLDTQYF. CDR3 bases: TGTGCCAGCAGCTTGGGGCTCGATACGCAGTATTTT.

This clone was counted between two and nine times. V and J are TRBV7-3 and TRBJ2-1, with 7 bases aligning to TRBD1. Germline CDR1 reads SGHTA; CDR2 reads FQGTGA. The CDR3 totals 15 residues. The trim removed 5 bases at V and 9 bases at J, leaving 13 bases unmatched. CDR3 protein: CASSPTGAGSIEQFF. The CDR3, as DNA: TGTGCCAGCAGCCCAACAGGGGCTGGATCGATTGAGCAGTTCTTC.

The chain recombines TRBV12-5 with TRBJ2-3, with D possibly TRBD2 on 5 matching bases. V was shortened by 0 bases and J by 6 bases, with 19 bases between the two germline ends. The CDR3 has 17 residues. Germline V lookup: CDR1 LGHNT, CDR2 FRNRAP. This chain's CDR3 is CASGLVRSLGLSDTQYF. The CDR3 nucleotides read TGTGCTAGTGGTTTGGTACGCTCACTAGGCCTGTCGGATACGCAGTATTTT.

The V gene is TRBV7-9, the J gene TRBJ1-1; D call uncertain. With 7 bases removed from V and 0 bases from J, the gap between germline ends came to 9 bases. The CDR3 is 13 amino acids. The germline CDR1 and CDR2 sequences are SEHNR and FQNEAQ (reference sequence). The chain's CDR3 is CASTAQMNTEAFF. DNA of the CDR3: TGTGCCAGCACCGCACAGATGAACACTGAAGCTTTCTTT. The variable domain in full, with the rest retrieved from reference TRBV7-9 and TRBJ1-1, is DTGVSQNPRHKITKRGQNVTFRCDPISEHNRLYWYRQTLGQGPEFLTYFQNEAQLEKSRLLSDRFSAERPKGSFSTLEIQRTEQGDSAMYLCASTAQMNTEAFFGQGTRLTVV.

This clone was counted a few times. The chain has TRBV5-1 and TRBJ2-3; 12 bases are shared with TRBD2. The CDR3 is 14 amino acids. The germline V gene has CDR1 SGHRS and CDR2 YFSETQ. The V and J ends lost 9 bases and 3 bases, in that order; junction bases with no gene match: 5. The CDR3 here is CATRLAGATDTQYF. The DNA of the CDR3 is TGCGCCACCCGACTAGCGGGAGCAACAGATACGCAGTATTTT.

V usage is TRBV15 and J usage is TRBJ2-2; D is uncertain. Germline V CDR1 and CDR2: LNHNV, YYDKDF (reference sequence). The CDR3 has 15 residues. The germline V and J ends were trimmed by 1 base and 6 bases, with 12 bases remaining between them. The CDR3 region has the DNA TGTGCCACCAGCAGAGGGGATAGGTTCGCCGGGGAGCTGTTTTTT. Protein sequence: CATSRGDRFAGELFF.

This clone was observed a single time. The chain couples TRBV7-9 to TRBJ2-5, with 10 bases matching TRBD2. After removal of 3 bases from V and 5 bases from J, the junction contained 9 bases not matched to a gene. This CDR3 region has 16 residues. Germline V CDR1 and CDR2: SEHNR, FQNEAQ (reference sequence). In DNA, the CDR3 is TGTGCCAGCAGCTTTGCAGCGGGAGGGCCGGGGGAGACCCAGTACTTC. This codes for CASSFAAGGPGETQYF.

The chain is built from TRBV28 and TRBJ1-2; D gene ambiguous. The germline V gene has CDR1 MDHEN and CDR2 SYDVKM. The V and J ends lost 6 bases and 8 bases respectively, with 19 bases between them. The CDR3 extends over 14 amino acids. Here the CDR3 reads CASRPPGPLRGYTF. The CDR3 DNA reads as TGTGCCAGCAGGCCCCCCGGCCCCTTGAGGGGCTACACCTTC.

This clone was detected only a few times. This rearrangement joins TRBV5-6 to TRBJ1-1; D is ambiguous. The CDR3 is 16 amino acids. V was trimmed by 0 bases and J by 1 base, leaving 13 bases between them. Germline V gene lookup returns CDR1 SGHDT and CDR2 YYEEEE. The CDR3 loop is CASSLDVGRGNTEAFF. CDR3 bases: TGTGCCAGCAGCTTGGACGTGGGTCGGGGGAACACTGAAGCTTTCTTT.

This clone was detected once. This chain connects TRBV2 to TRBJ2-6; perhaps D is TRBD1 or TRBD2 (5 bases each). This CDR3 comprises 18 residues. V gave up 4 bases and J gave up 0 bases, with 16 bases separating them. In germline, CDR1 is SNHLY, CDR2 FYNNEI. This CDR3 reads CASSVEPRGVSGANVLTF. The CDR3 DNA follows: TGTGCCAGCAGTGTAGAACCCCGAGGGGTCTCTGGGGCCAACGTCCTGACTTTC.

The table lists this clone with a few counts. The rearrangement links TRBV21-1 to TRBJ1-5; the table's D call, TRBD1, was not checked against the DNA. TRBV21-1 is given as a pseudogene. The CDR3 loop spans 14 amino acids. The CDR3 region is CASSRDRGHQPQHF. In nucleotides, the CDR3 is TGTGCCAGCAGCAGGGACAGGGGGCATCAGCCCCAGCATTTT.

This clone has just a few counts. The chain employs TRBV2 and TRBJ1-2; tentative D call: TRBD1 (6 bases). The CDR3 sequence is 13 residues long. Trimming took 4 bases from V and 9 from J, leaving 15 bases between them. CDR1 and CDR2 (germline): SNHLY, FYNNEI. Written as DNA, the CDR3 is TGTGCCAGCAGTGTGAAACAGGGCGAGTGCTACACCTTC. Translation gives CASSVKQGECYTF.

The rearrangement links TRBV7-9 to TRBJ2-3; TRBD2 agrees at 12 bases. This CDR3 contains 18 residues. V was clipped by 6 bases and J by 4 bases; unmatched bases: 14. CDR1 is SEHNR and CDR2 is FQNEAQ in the germline V gene (reference sequence). CDR3 sequence: CASSWTSGKDPRADTQYF. The CDR3 DNA follows: TGTGCCAGCAGTTGGACTAGCGGGAAGGACCCTAGGGCAGATACGCAGTATTTT. Variable domain in full (rest from reference TRBV7-9 and TRBJ2-3): DTGVSQNPRHKITKRGQNVTFRCDPISEHNRLYWYRQTLGQGPEFLTYFQNEAQLEKSRLLSDRFSAERPKGSFSTLEIQRTEQGDSAMYLCASSWTSGKDPRADTQYFGPGTRLTVL.

The chain carries TRBV28 and TRBJ2-1; 9 bases fit TRBD2. Germline-derived CDR1 and CDR2 are MDHEN and SYDVKM. This CDR3 comprises 15 residues. The J segment lost 5 bases and the V segment lost 4 bases, leaving 6 bases of the junction unmatched. CDR3 DNA: TGTGCCAGCAGTTATAGCGGGAGCTTCGACAATGAGCAGTTCTTC. Its protein product is CASSYSGSFDNEQFF.

In DNA, the CDR3 is TGTGCCAGCAGTGAAGTTTCCGCTGCCCGAGAAAAACTGTTTTTT. This sequence encodes CASSEVSAAREKLFF. This chain uses TRBV6-1 with TRBJ1-4; no reliable D call. This CDR3 spans 15 amino acids. Germline CDR1 MNHNS, CDR2 SASEGT. V lost 1 base and J 8 bases, leaving 14 bases between the germline ends.

The table lists this clone with a few counts. This chain uses TRBV29-1 with TRBJ1-1; D call uncertain. Deletions cut 6 bases from V and 0 bases from J, with 11 bases between. The germline CDR1 and CDR2 sequences are SQVTM and ANQGSEA. This CDR3 spans 13 amino acids. CDR3 nucleotide sequence: TGCAGCGTCGCCAACAGATTGAACACTGAAGCTTTCTTT. This translates into CSVANRLNTEAFF.